The 15 T cell receptor beta chains in this list originate from one sample, sequenced in a study of neoadjuvant anti-PD-1 for oral cavity cancer. Time point meaning: after neoadjuvant nivolumab, at surgical resection. Using immunoSEQ multiplex PCR, the repertoire was profiled, and TCRdb retains in-frame clones only, with some absent. The sample includes roughly 13,000 clones, just under 70% of them seen just once. Sample: PBMCs, taken after nivolumab (anti-PD-1) treatment. The receptors come from a person between 40 and 79 years old with oral cavity squamous cell carcinoma.

The table lists this clone with a count of one. The CDR3 DNA sequence: TGTGCCAGCAGTCAAAAACTGGGGGGCGGCGAGCAGTACTTC. It yields the protein CASSQKLGGGEQYF. The J gene is TRBJ2-7, the V gene TRBV6-5; D might be TRBD1 or TRBD2, each matching 6 bases. The CDR3 contains 14 residues. CDR1 is MNHEY and CDR2 is SVGAGI in the germline V gene. Trimming removed 5 bases at V and 6 bases at J, with 17 bases between.

The chain combines TRBV9 with TRBJ2-1; perhaps TRBD2 as D (5 bases). Trimming took 0 bases from V and 7 from J, leaving 20 bases between them. The CDR3 extends over 17 amino acids. Germline V CDR1 and CDR2: SGDLS, YYNGEE. CDR3 loop: CASSVAPVGSGLNEQFF. The DNA of the CDR3 is TGTGCCAGCAGCGTAGCCCCGGTGGGGTCGGGGTTGAATGAGCAGTTCTTC.

The chain is built from TRBV6-5 and TRBJ1-1; 8 bases match TRBD1. Per the germline V gene, CDR1 is MNHEY and CDR2 is SVGAGI. This CDR3 is built from 15 residues. The V gene end was trimmed by 4 bases and the J gene end by 2 bases; junction bases not matched to a gene: 6. The CDR3 spells CASSLFQGANTEAFF. The DNA for the CDR3 is TGTGCCAGCAGTTTATTTCAGGGGGCCAACACTGAAGCTTTCTTT.

The J gene is TRBJ1-2, the V gene TRBV30; D gene ambiguous. This CDR3 spans 14 amino acids. Germline V gene sequence: CDR1 GTSNPN, CDR2 SVGIG (reference sequence). Trimming took off 1 base at V and 4 bases at J, with 13 bases between the two ends. The CDR3 reads CAWSARRLIYGYTF. The CDR3 DNA reads as TGTGCCTGGAGTGCCCGCCGTTTGATCTATGGCTACACCTTC.

This chain joins TRBV5-5 and TRBJ2-6; the D gene could be TRBD1 or TRBD2 (5 bases each). CDR1 is SGHKS and CDR2 is YYEKEE in the germline V gene (reference sequence). Trimming removed 1 base from V and 2 bases from J, with 7 bases in between. The CDR3 runs 15 residues. CDR3 sequence reads: CASSLLGAGANVLTF. The DNA for the CDR3 is TGTGCCAGCAGCTTGCTGGGGGCTGGGGCCAACGTCCTGACTTTC.

DNA for the CDR3: TGTGCCAGCAGCTTGGCGGTGGAGACCCAGTACTTC. Protein: CASSLAVETQYF. The chain uses TRBV5-6 and TRBJ2-5; D remains ambiguous. V lost 0 bases and J 5 bases, leaving 5 bases between the germline ends. CDR1 SGHDT and CDR2 YYEEEE come from the germline V gene. The CDR3 runs to 12 residues.

This clone occurred once. V is TRBV5-1 and J is TRBJ2-7, with 9 bases aligning to TRBD1. V shed 0 bases, J shed 7 bases, and the junction held 11 bases outside the gene matches. From germline, CDR1 is SGHRS and CDR2 YFSETQ. The length of the CDR3 is 16 residues. The CDR3 here is CASSLAGTGLSGEQYF. In nucleotides, the CDR3 is TGCGCCAGCAGCTTGGCGGGGACAGGGCTGAGTGGGGAGCAGTACTTC.

The chain employs TRBV6-6 and TRBJ2-7, with 7 bases that match TRBD1. The CDR3 length is 15 residues. Per germline, CDR1 MNHNY and CDR2 SVGAGI (reference sequence). The junction had 5 bases not matched to a gene; V was cut back by 0 bases and J by 3 bases. In nucleotides, the CDR3 is TGTGCCAGCAGTTACTCGTTGGCAGGGGGCTACGAGCAGTACTTC. Amino acids: CASSYSLAGGYEQYF.

The V call is TRBV25-1, the J call TRBJ1-2, with D tentatively TRBD1 (5 bases). Germline V CDR1 and CDR2: MGHDK, SYGVNS. V was pared by 2 bases and J by 8 bases, with 12 bases between. The CDR3 is made up of 13 amino acids. The CDR3 sequence: CASSEKGLGGYTF. The CDR3 DNA follows: TGTGCCAGCAGTGAAAAGGGGTTGGGGGGCTACACCTTC.

J is TRBJ2-6 and V is TRBV27, with D hard to call. The CDR3 extends over 16 amino acids. CDR1 and CDR2 from the germline V gene are MNHEY and SMNVEV (reference sequence). V was cut by 1 base and J by 2 bases, with 9 bases left in between. This CDR3 reads CASSLFTRTGANVLTF. CDR3 DNA: TGTGCCAGCAGTTTATTTACGAGGACTGGGGCCAACGTCCTGACTTTC.

The chain links TRBV30 to TRBJ2-3; D possibly corresponds to TRBD1 (6 bases). CDR3 size: 13 residues. Germline assignment: CDR1 GTSNPN and CDR2 SVGIG (reference sequence). V was cut by 5 bases and J by 3 bases, with 12 bases left in between. The CDR3 DNA reads TGTGCCTGGTCTTCAGGGGTTACAGATACGCAGTATTTT. Its translation: CAWSSGVTDTQYF. Drawing the rest from reference TRBV30 and TRBJ2-3, the complete variable domain is SQTIHQWPATLVQPVGSPLSLECTVEGTSNPNLYWYRQAAGRGLQLLFYSVGIGQISSEVPQNLSASRPQDRQFILSSKKLLLSDSGFYLCAWSSGVTDTQYFGPGTRLTVL.

V gene TRBV19 combines with J gene TRBJ2-7; a weak D match, TRBD1 (6 bases). Germline V gives CDR1 LNHDA, CDR2 SQIVND (reference sequence). The germline V and J ends were trimmed by 1 base and 0 bases, with 7 bases remaining between them. The CDR3 length is 14 residues. This CDR3 reads CASSIGGHSYEQYF. DNA of the CDR3: TGTGCCAGTAGTATAGGGGGGCACTCCTACGAGCAGTACTTC.

V gene TRBV6-6 combines with J gene TRBJ2-3, with unresolved D. This CDR3 has 11 amino acids. Per the germline V gene, CDR1 is MNHNY and CDR2 is SVGAGI (reference sequence). With 11 bases removed from V and 2 bases from J, the gap between germline ends came to 8 bases. CDR3: CAASSTDTQYF. Here the CDR3 DNA reads TGTGCCGCTTCCTCCACAGATACGCAGTATTTT.

In this sample, this clone turned up once. This sequence joins TRBV6-5 and TRBJ1-5; TRBD1 might be the D (5 bases). Trimming left V 6 bases short and J 0 bases short, with 12 bases between. The CDR3 is 15 amino acids. Germline V gene data show CDR1 as MNHEY and CDR2 as SVGAGI. CDR3 coding DNA: TGTGCCAGCAGCCACGGGACGGTTAGCAATCAGCCCCAGCATTTT. Translating it yields CASSHGTVSNQPQHF.

This clone was seen a few times. This chain connects TRBV2 to TRBJ1-1, with TRBD1 matching 7 bases. The CDR3 length is 13 residues. V was pared by 7 bases and J by 5 bases, with 7 bases of the junction left unmatched. Germline lookup yields CDR1 SNHLY and CDR2 FYNNEI. Here the CDR3 DNA reads TGTGCCAGCACCCAGGGGGGGGTTACTGAAGCTTTCTTT. It specifies CASTQGGVTEAFF.